This T cell receptor (beta chain) was captured by sequencing in a study of T cells after yellow fever vaccination. Notes on the study in general: Reappearance after the booster was observed for most primary-vaccination clones (96% CD4, about 86% CD8). A small proportion of clonotypes was detected in both the CD4 and CD8 compartments.

TCRdb re-derived calls from the 5' RACE reads in MiXCR, one entry per CDR3 protein. The sample records 610,000 or so distinct CDR3 sequences, roughly 12% being singletons. CDR1 and CDR2 from the germline V gene are LNHNV and YYDKDF (reference sequence). This CDR3 is built from 13 residues. V lost 4 bases to trimming and J lost 10 bases, with 13 bases between them. Comments on this clonotype: The antigen is not known.

This specimen consisted of PBMCs, obtained on the day of the yellow fever booster vaccination. The TCR sequence derives from a man aged 30-40 years who received the YFV17D yellow fever vaccine. The chain employs TRBV15 and TRBJ1-4, with a weak D call TRBD1 (6 bases). The DNA for the CDR3 is TGTGCCACCAGCAAACAGGGTGATGCAAAACTGTTTTTT. It codes for CATSKQGDAKLFF.